The 7 T cell receptor beta chains below were found in one sample sequenced in a study of blood T cell repertoires in COVID-19 (dated by TCRdb to the early 2020s). The library was built by means of the immunoSEQ multiplex PCR assay. In TCRdb, the immuneACCESS table is reduced to in-frame sequences with V and J assigned. These tables do not hold every clone; where another copy was compared, an unresolved V gene accounts for under half, and the others remain unexplained. In all, the sample holds 410,000 or so clones, and about 89% of those were seen once. The ten top clones hold 1.5% to 1.7% of the sample. Specimen: peripheral blood. All receptors derive from a woman between 40 and 50 years old with COVID-19, enrolled during active disease.

The chain employs TRBV7-9 and TRBJ1-5; 7 bases agree with TRBD1. From germline, CDR1 is SEHNR and CDR2 FQNEAQ (reference sequence). The V gene end was trimmed by 5 bases and the J gene end by 4 bases; junction bases not matched to a gene: 5. The CDR3 is 14 residues long. DNA of the CDR3: TGTGCCAGCAGCCACGACAGGGCGAATCAGCCCCAGCATTTT. Translation: CASSHDRANQPQHF. The full variable domain, completed using reference TRBV7-9 and TRBJ1-5, is DTGVSQNPRHKITKRGQNVTFRCDPISEHNRLYWYRQTLGQGPEFLTYFQNEAQLEKSRLLSDRFSAERPKGSFSTLEIQRTEQGDSAMYLCASSHDRANQPQHFGDGTRLSIL.

The chain has TRBV6-5 and TRBJ1-3; tentatively, D is TRBD1 (6 bases). V was clipped by 7 bases and J by 0 bases, with 13 bases between them. The CDR3 length is 15 residues. The V gene's germline CDR1 is MNHEY and CDR2 SVGAGI. The CDR3 loop reads CASNPDRSSGNTIYF. CDR3 DNA sequence: TGTGCCAGCAACCCCGACAGGAGCTCTGGAAACACCATATATTTT.

The rearrangement uses TRBV11-3 and TRBJ2-5; no clear D gene. This CDR3 is 12 amino acids long. V lost 5 bases and J 5 bases, leaving 9 bases between the germline ends. Germline CDR1 and CDR2: SGHNT and YENEEA. The CDR3 spells CASSPNGETQYF. In DNA, the CDR3 is TGTGCCAGCAGCCCTAACGGGGAGACCCAGTACTTC.

V and J are TRBV5-4 and TRBJ2-3; a weak D match, TRBD1 (6 bases). This CDR3 is built from 15 residues. Germline assignment: CDR1 SGHNT and CDR2 YYREEE (reference sequence). V shed 6 bases and J shed 3 bases, with 17 bases lying between them. The CDR3 region has the DNA TGTGCCAGCACCGGGTCCGGGACAAAAACAGATACGCAGTATTTT. Translating gives CASTGSGTKTDTQYF.

This clone was seen once. This chain connects TRBV7-2 to TRBJ2-7; 10 nucleotides line up with TRBD1. The CDR3 spans 16 residues. Germline CDR1 reads SGHTA; CDR2 reads FQGNSA. V was pared by 2 bases and J by 0 bases, with 4 bases of the junction left unmatched. The CDR3 is CASSLIGTGASYEQYF. The CDR3 nucleotides read TGTGCCAGCAGCTTAATAGGGACAGGGGCCTCCTACGAGCAGTACTTC. The complete variable domain, with remaining parts taken from reference TRBV7-2 and TRBJ2-7, reads GAGVSQSPSNKVTEKGKDVELRCDPISGHTALYWYRQSLGQGLEFLIYFQGNSAPDKSGLPSDRFSAERTGGSVSTLTIQRTQQEDSAVYLCASSLIGTGASYEQYFGPGTRLTVT.

This clone was seen just once. The chain couples TRBV6-4 to TRBJ2-7; D unresolved. This CDR3 region has 12 residues. Per germline, CDR1 MRHNA and CDR2 SNTAGT. The CDR3 DNA sequence: TGTGTCACGTGGCCACGAACCCACGAGCAGTACTTC. Translated: CVTWPRTHEQYF.

This CDR3 reads CASSQGRDLYEQYF. CDR3 nucleotide sequence: TGTGCCAGCAGCCAAGGGAGGGACCTCTACGAGCAGTACTTC. The gene calls are TRBV3-1 (or the pseudogene TRBV3-2) and TRBJ2-7, with D perhaps matching TRBD2 (6 bases). Trimming took 1 base from V and 3 from J, leaving 10 bases between them. The germline V gene encodes CDR1 LGHDT and CDR2 YNNKEL (reference sequence). This CDR3 contains 14 residues.